The 23 T cell receptor beta chains below were found in one sample sequenced in a study of blood T cell repertoires in COVID-19. Repertoires were generated with immunoSEQ multiplex PCR, while TCRdb's copy carries only in-frame clones and drops some. The sample contains approximately 60,000 clones, 70% to 90% of which appear only once. Sequencing used peripheral blood. The receptors were sampled from a man between 60 and 70 years old with active or convalescent COVID-19.

The V and J genes are TRBV5-4 and TRBJ2-2; 9 bases map to TRBD2. The J segment lost 5 bases and the V segment lost 4 bases, leaving 6 bases of the junction unmatched. This CDR3 has 15 amino acids. CDR1 and CDR2 from the germline V gene are SGHNT and YYREEE (reference sequence). The CDR3 region has the DNA TGTGCCAGCAGCCCGAGGCGGGGGGGGACCGGGGAGCTGTTTTTT. Amino acids: CASSPRRGGTGELFF.

This chain uses TRBV6-5 with TRBJ2-7; possibly TRBD1 for D (6 bases). The germline CDR1 and CDR2 sequences are MNHEY and SVGAGI. The CDR3 covers 13 residues. The V end was cut by 3 bases, the J end by 1 base, with 7 bases between. The CDR3 region is CASSYGQSYEQYF. CDR3 sequence (DNA): TGTGCCAGCAGTTATGGACAGTCCTACGAGCAGTACTTC.

The chain recombines TRBV7-3 with TRBJ2-1, with 8 bases identical to TRBD2. Losses at the gene ends were 5 bases for V and 15 bases for J; bases not matched to a gene: 9. This CDR3 has 12 amino acids. CDR1 and CDR2 (germline): SGHTA, FQGTGA. Here the CDR3 DNA reads TGTGCCAGCAGCGGTTCGGCGGGGGGACTGTTCTTC. Translating it yields CASSGSAGGLFF.

The gene calls are TRBV6-4 and TRBJ2-3; 13 bases align to TRBD2. Trimming cost V 6 bases and J 4 bases; bases outside gene matches: 1. Germline assignment: CDR1 MRHNA and CDR2 SNTAGT. CDR3 length equals 14 residues. The CDR3 DNA is TGTGCCAGCAGCGGACTAGCGGGAGCAGATACGCAGTATTTT. Amino acids: CASSGLAGADTQYF.

The genes are TRBV14 and TRBJ2-7; TRBD1 agrees at 9 bases. The ends lost 3 bases at V and 5 bases at J; junction bases unmatched: 5. CDR1 SGHDN and CDR2 FVKESK come from the germline V gene. This CDR3 comprises 14 residues. CDR3 nucleotide sequence: TGTGCCAGCAGCCAGCTAGGACAGGGGAACGAGCAGTACTTC. This sequence encodes CASSQLGQGNEQYF.

The chain combines TRBV6-1 with TRBJ1-3; D is undetermined. The CDR3 spans 15 residues. V gave up 2 bases and J gave up 2 bases, with 10 bases separating them. Germline V gene lookup returns CDR1 MNHNS and CDR2 SASEGT. CDR3 in amino acids: CASSELVVAGNTIYF. The CDR3 DNA is TGTGCCAGCAGTGAACTTGTTGTAGCTGGAAACACCATATATTTT.

The chain couples TRBV6-1 to TRBJ1-1; D gene uncertain. Germline values: CDR1 MNHNS, CDR2 SASEGT. The CDR3 totals 14 residues. The V end lost 0 bases, the J end lost 1 base, and 6 bases lay between the germline ends. The CDR3 loop is CASSEANRNTEAFF. CDR3 bases: TGTGCCAGCAGTGAAGCCAACAGGAACACTGAAGCTTTCTTT.

This chain joins TRBV27 and TRBJ1-3, with 9 bases aligning to TRBD1. With 4 bases clipped from V and 4 bases from J, the junction kept 5 bases outside the gene matches. The germline gives CDR1 MNHEY, CDR2 SMNVEV (reference sequence). CDR3 size: 15 residues. CDR3 coding DNA: TGTGCCAGCAGTTACAGGGGGCTGGGAGGAAACACCATATATTTT. It translates to CASSYRGLGGNTIYF.

The chain joins TRBV5-6 to TRBJ2-2; 8 bases line up with TRBD1. The CDR3 length is 13 residues. Germline CDR1 reads SGHDT; CDR2 reads YYEEEE. Germline trimming cut 4 bases from V and 13 bases from J; bases unmatched to any gene: 9. CDR3 coding DNA: TGTGCCAGCAGCAATGGACAGGGAGTGGGGCTGTTTTTT. This sequence encodes CASSNGQGVGLFF.

J is TRBJ1-5 and V is TRBV5-1; 9 positions agree with TRBD1. The V gene end was trimmed by 4 bases and the J gene end by 5 bases; junction bases not matched to a gene: 4. From germline, CDR1 is SGHRS and CDR2 YFSETQ. There are 14 residues in the CDR3. The chain's CDR3 is CASSPGQGHQPQHF. DNA for the CDR3: TGCGCCAGCAGCCCGGGACAGGGCCATCAGCCCCAGCATTTT.

The chain links TRBV6-5 to TRBJ2-3; possible D gene TRBD2, 7 bases. The CDR3 is 14 amino acids. Germline lookup yields CDR1 MNHEY and CDR2 SVGAGI. Trimming removed 6 bases at V and 4 bases at J, with 14 bases between. CDR3 protein: CASRKGGGSDTQYF. The DNA of the CDR3 is TGTGCCAGCAGAAAGGGGGGGGGATCAGATACGCAGTATTTT.

This chain joins TRBV19 and TRBJ1-1, with D tentatively TRBD1 (5 bases). This CDR3 is built from 14 residues. Trimming took off 4 bases at V and 3 bases at J, with 12 bases between the two ends. Germline V CDR1 and CDR2: LNHDA, SQIVND (reference sequence). The CDR3 DNA is TGTGCCAGTAGTAATAGGGGTTCGGACACTGAAGCTTTCTTT. This translates into CASSNRGSDTEAFF.

V gene TRBV5-6 combines with J gene TRBJ2-2, with D hard to call. The germline V gene has CDR1 SGHDT and CDR2 YYEEEE. V was pared by 4 bases and J by 0 bases, with 16 bases between. This CDR3 has 17 amino acids. CDR3 residues: CASSLETISTNTGELFF. As DNA, the CDR3 is TGTGCCAGCAGCCTCGAAACTATCAGTACGAACACCGGGGAGCTGTTTTTT.

J is TRBJ2-1 and V is TRBV7-3; 15 bases align to TRBD2. V lost 5 bases, J lost 7 bases, and 3 bases stayed unmatched. This CDR3 is 15 amino acids long. Germline assignment: CDR1 SGHTA and CDR2 FQGTGA. CDR3 coding DNA: TGTGCCAGCAGCCGGACTAGCGGGGGGGAGAATGAGCAGTTCTTC. It yields the protein CASSRTSGGENEQFF.

CDR3 sequence (DNA): TGTGCCAGCAAATACGGGTTCACAGATACGCAGTATTTT. This sequence encodes CASKYGFTDTQYF. V usage is TRBV7-2 and J usage is TRBJ2-3; D is uncertain. The CDR3 loop spans 13 amino acids. CDR1 is SGHTA and CDR2 is FQGNSA in the germline V gene. V was clipped by 7 bases and J by 2 bases, with 10 bases between them.

This CDR3 is CASSQAWGRGRLDEGKNIQYF. In nucleotides, the CDR3 is TGTGCCAGCAGCCAAGCATGGGGCAGGGGGCGCCTAGATGAGGGCAAAAACATTCAGTACTTC. J is TRBJ2-4 and V is TRBV3-1 (or the pseudogene TRBV3-2); 8 bases are a match to TRBD1. The CDR3 sequence is 21 residues long. Losses at the gene ends were 1 base for V and 3 bases for J; bases not matched to a gene: 20. CDR1 and CDR2 (germline): LGHDT, YNNKEL (reference sequence).

The chain combines TRBV19 with TRBJ2-1, with 7 nucleotides matching TRBD2. The length of the CDR3 is 15 residues. V shed 6 bases, J shed 8 bases, and the junction held 13 bases outside the gene matches. The germline gives CDR1 LNHDA, CDR2 SQIVND (reference sequence). CDR3 residues: CASRALGQGGDEQFF. The CDR3 region has the DNA TGTGCCAGTAGAGCGTTGGGGCAGGGAGGGGATGAGCAGTTCTTC.

The rearrangement links TRBV6-6 to TRBJ2-7; 7 bases map to TRBD1. Germline trimming cut 5 bases from V and 2 bases from J; bases unmatched to any gene: 3. This CDR3 comprises 13 residues. The germline CDR1 and CDR2 sequences are MNHNY and SVGAGI (reference sequence). CDR3 sequence (DNA): TGTGCCAGCAGTCTAGGGACAGCCTACGAGCAGTACTTC. Its protein product is CASSLGTAYEQYF.

V is TRBV7-9 and J is TRBJ1-3; unclear D gene. V was shortened by 6 bases and J by 0 bases, with 15 bases between the two germline ends. There are 16 residues in the CDR3. From germline, CDR1 is SEHNR and CDR2 FQNEAQ (reference sequence). CDR3 coding DNA: TGTGCCAGCAGTTTTCCTGGAAGGAGCTCTGGAAACACCATATATTTT. Translated, it gives CASSFPGRSSGNTIYF.

The chain uses TRBV14 and TRBJ2-1, with TRBD1 identical over 7 bases. CDR3 length: 17 residues. The germline gives CDR1 SGHDN, CDR2 FVKESK. V dropped 0 bases and J dropped 6; count of bases not matched to a gene: 11. CDR3 sequence (DNA): TGTGCCAGCAGCCAAGATCGGACGCACAGGGGTATCAATGAGCAGTTCTTC. Protein product: CASSQDRTHRGINEQFF.

V usage is TRBV7-9 and J usage is TRBJ1-1; 7 nucleotides line up with TRBD1. Per germline, CDR1 SEHNR and CDR2 FQNEAQ (reference sequence). The CDR3 is 12 amino acids. Losses at the gene ends were 3 bases for V and 11 bases for J; bases not matched to a gene: 6. The CDR3 region has the DNA TGTGCCAGCAGCTTTCTACAGGGGTCGGCTTTCTTT. This codes for CASSFLQGSAFF.

This chain links TRBV7-6 with TRBJ2-7; D possibly corresponds to TRBD1 (6 bases). The CDR3 contains 15 residues. The germline V gene encodes CDR1 SGHVS and CDR2 FNYEAQ. The V end was cut by 0 bases, the J end by 0 bases, with 9 bases between. The CDR3, as DNA: TGTGCCAGCAGCTTAGCTACAGGGAACTCCTACGAGCAGTACTTC. Its protein is CASSLATGNSYEQYF.

The chain uses TRBV5-1 and TRBJ1-4; 9 nucleotides agree with TRBD1. V was pared by 0 bases and J by 7 bases, with 4 bases of the junction left unmatched. Germline-derived CDR1 and CDR2 are SGHRS and YFSETQ. CDR3 length: 15 residues. The CDR3 loop reads CASSLGDRVGEKLFF. CDR3 bases: TGCGCCAGCAGCTTGGGGGACAGGGTTGGTGAAAAACTGTTTTTT.